This paragraph reports one T cell receptor beta chain. Antigen specificity is unknown. This entry comes from a study of CD8 T cells in ankylosing spondylitis. Using quantitative 5'-RACE with molecular barcodes, the authors made TCR beta libraries. TCRdb fed the 5' RACE reads into MiXCR, producing one record per CDR3 protein. Counted here are just over 350,000 distinct CDR3 sequences, 20% occurring once; the ten biggest clones make up less than 15%. Germline V gene sequence: CDR1 SGHVS, CDR2 FQNEAQ. The V and J ends lost 5 bases and 7 bases, in that order; junction bases with no gene match: 10. The CDR3 has 15 amino acids. Study-wide findings and caveats: The authors found the disease-linked clones to be CD8+ and relatively rare in peripheral blood. A motif in TCR beta, a set of fewer than ten highly homologous variants, appeared characteristic of ankylosing spondylitis blood.

The clonotype originates from a male donor with ankylosing spondylitis or in good health (not recorded which). This sequence joins TRBV7-8 and TRBJ2-2; 7 bases align to TRBD2. The sequencing sample was made of blood, either unsorted or a sorted T cell fraction (not recorded which). The CDR3 loop is CASSTAPGGYGELFF. DNA of the CDR3: TGTGCCAGCAGCACAGCCCCCGGGGGGTACGGGGAGCTGTTTTTT.